These T cell receptor beta chains were read from a single sample in a study of T-cell memory formation after mild COVID-19. TCRdb reanalysed the 5' RACE reads using MiXCR and keeps one entry per CDR3 protein. The table has about 140,000 distinct CDR3 sequences, less than 20% seen once; the top ten hold 2% to 2.5%. Sequencing was performed on PBMCs or a T cell subset sorted from them (not recorded which). Source of these receptors: an adult woman who had mild COVID-19 (a few samples of this study predate the infection). Cell type and time point are not known. The CDR3 runs from the conserved cysteine through the conserved F or W. The D gene is left open where the match is weak. Where a row states a size, it is once, few, many or the class of an expanded clone; other rows omit it.

V gene	clone size	J gene	D gene	CDR3 DNA	CDR3 protein
TRBV3-1	few	TRBJ2-7	TRBD2	TGTGCCAGCAGCCAAGTCGGGGGGTTCGAGCAGTACTTC	CASSQVGGFEQYF
TRBV25-1	few	TRBJ2-7	.	TGTGCCAGCAGAGAGACAGGATACCACGAGCAGTACTTC	CASRETGYHEQYF
TRBV24-1	many	TRBJ2-1	TRBD1	TGTGCCACCAGTGGGATCCGGGACAGATCGGACAATGAGCAGTTCTTC	CATSGIRDRSDNEQFF
TRBV7-6	many	TRBJ2-3	.	TGTGCCAGCAGCTTATTATTCTCAATAGGAGATACGCAGTATTTT	CASSLLFSIGDTQYF
TRBV12-3/TRBV12-4	.	TRBJ2-5	.	TGTGCCAGCAGCCATGCAGGGGCAGGGTACCAAGAGACCCAGTACTTC	CASSHAGAGYQETQYF
TRBV19	.	TRBJ1-5	.	TGTGCCAGTAGTATAGGTGGGGGTCCTCAGCCCCAGCATTTT	CASSIGGGPQPQHF
TRBV3-1	.	TRBJ2-7	TRBD1	TGTGCCAGCAGCCGACCGGGACAGCACTACGAGCAGTACTTC	CASSRPGQHYEQYF
TRBV4-3	.	TRBJ2-1	.	TGCGCCAGCAGCCAAGATGGGGGTTCGGAGTTCTTC	CASSQDGGSEFF
TRBV27	.	TRBJ1-2	TRBD1	TGTGCCAGCAGTCCGGGACAGGCGATAGCGCTCTATGGCTACACCTTC	CASSPGQAIALYGYTF
TRBV7-9	few	TRBJ2-5	TRBD2	TGTGCCAGCAGCCGGACTAGCGGGACGTCCCAGTACTTC	CASSRTSGTSQYF
TRBV6-1	few	TRBJ1-2	TRBD1	TGTGCCAGCAGAGGTGCAGCCGGGACAGTTAACTATGGCTACACCTTC	CASRGAAGTVNYGYTF
TRBV3-1	few	TRBJ1-6	.	TGTGCCAGCAGCCAAGGATACAATTCACCCCTCCACTTT	CASSQGYNSPLHF
TRBV19	few	TRBJ2-5	.	TGTGCCAGTAGTATATCCGGGACCCTGATAAAAGAGACCCAGTACTTC	CASSISGTLIKETQYF